A selection of T cell receptor beta chains follows, all from one sample in a study of shared clonotypes between healthy human individuals. Using immunoSEQ multiplex PCR, the repertoire was profiled, and TCRdb retains in-frame clones only, with some absent. The table shows under 1,900,000 clones, with approximately 98.5% occurring only once. Source material: naive CD4+ T cells sorted from blood. These receptors were taken from a man in his thirties or forties in good health. Both conserved end residues are part of each CDR3. D genes are given only for firm matches. Size is omitted from some rows. Given values are once, few, many or a class for expanded clones.

cdr3_length,clone_size,j_call,v_call,d_call,cdr3_nt,cdr3_aa
16,.,TRBJ2-7,TRBV11-2,.,TGTGCCAGCAGCTTAGACGGTTTGTCCTGGCCCTACGAGCAGTACTTC,CASSLDGLSWPYEQYF
10,.,TRBJ2-1,TRBV6-6,.,TGTGCCAGCAGACGAAATGAGCAGTTCTTC,CASRRNEQFF
14,once,TRBJ2-3,TRBV2,TRBD1,TGTGCCACCAAGGGGGCTCCTAGCACAGATACGCAGTATTTT,CATKGAPSTDTQYF
14,.,TRBJ2-1,TRBV10-3,.,TGTGCCATCAGTGAGTCGCCGACTAGCAATGAGCAGTTCTTC,CAISESPTSNEQFF
14,.,TRBJ1-1,TRBV6-6,.,TGTGCCACCAATCTTCTGATTGGGAACACTGAAGCTTTCTTT,CATNLLIGNTEAFF
16,.,TRBJ2-6,TRBV5-1,.,TGCGCCAGCAGCTTGGGCAGGGCCTCTGGGGCCAACGTCCTGACTTTC,CASSLGRASGANVLTF
20,.,TRBJ2-1,TRBV6-1,TRBD2,TGTGCCAGCAGTGGTTCCTCGGTAGCGGGAGGGCTAAGGCTCATCAATGAGCAGTTCTTC,CASSGSSVAGGLRLINEQFF
19,.,TRBJ2-1,TRBV18,TRBD2,TGTGCCAGCTCACCCCTCCCTAGCGGGAGTTCGACGTTGTACAATGAGCAGTTCTTC,CASSPLPSGSSTLYNEQFF
14,.,TRBJ2-7,TRBV28,TRBD1,TGTGCCAGCACAAAAGGGCCAGGGGGCGTAGAGCAGTACTTC,CASTKGPGGVEQYF
17,.,TRBJ2-2,TRBV5-4,TRBD1,TGTGCCAGCAGCGTGAGGACAGGGCGATCCCCTCACGGGGAGCTGTTTTTT,CASSVRTGRSPHGELFF
14,.,TRBJ2-7,TRBV18,.,TGTGCCAGCTCACCACGGCAGGCTTCCTACGAGCAGTACTTC,CASSPRQASYEQYF
16,.,TRBJ2-4,TRBV7-9,.,TGTGCCAGCAGCTTACTCGGGGCTCTAGCCAAAAACATTCAGTACTTC,CASSLLGALAKNIQYF
14,.,TRBJ1-1,TRBV18,.,TGTGCCAGCTCACCGGCCCGATGGGGCACTGAAGCTTTCTTT,CASSPARWGTEAFF
17,.,TRBJ1-4,TRBV9,.,TGTGCCAGCAGCGCCTCTCTTCAAGCCCGGCCCTATGAAAAACTGTTTTTT,CASSASLQARPYEKLFF
14,.,TRBJ1-1,TRBV5-4,.,TGTGCCAGCAGCCCCCGACGGGAGAACACTGAAGCTTTCTTT,CASSPRRENTEAFF
16,.,TRBJ2-2,TRBV18,.,TGTGCCAGCTCGAGGAACTCCTACGCGAACACCGGGGAGCTGTTTTTT,CASSRNSYANTGELFF
14,.,TRBJ2-3,TRBV5-1,.,TGCGCCAGCAGCTTCGGACTAAGCACAGATACGCAGTATTTT,CASSFGLSTDTQYF
11,.,TRBJ1-1,TRBV29-1,.,TGCAGCGTCGGGTCGATGGATGAAGCTTTCTTT,CSVGSMDEAFF
14,.,TRBJ1-2,TRBV5-1,TRBD1,TGCGCCAGCAGCTTCCTCCAGGAGGGGGCCGGCTACACCTTC,CASSFLQEGAGYTF
12,.,TRBJ1-5,TRBV28,TRBD1,TGTGCCGGACAGGGTGGAAGGCAGCCCCAGCATTTT,CAGQGGRQPQHF
16,.,TRBJ2-7,TRBV6-5,TRBD2,TGTGCCAGCAGTTCGACCCTTAGCGGGAGCCCCTACGAGCAGTACTTC,CASSSTLSGSPYEQYF